Presented here are 32 T cell receptor beta chains from one specimen sequenced in a study of blood T cell repertoires in COVID-19. Sequencing used immunoSEQ multiplex PCR; TCRdb keeps in-frame clones, though not all of them. The sample lists some 150,000 clones, 80% to 90% occurring once. Sequencing was performed on peripheral blood. The receptors were gathered from a human donor with acute or convalescent COVID-19. The donor label of this sample is uncertain.

This clone was counted a single time. The chain has TRBV7-2 and TRBJ1-1; no firm D call. Per the germline V gene, CDR1 is SGHTA and CDR2 is FQGNSA. Trimming stripped 3 bases from V and 3 bases from J, with 14 bases between. This CDR3 comprises 15 residues. The CDR3 nucleotides read TGTGCCAGCAGCTTCTCGGGGAGGTACGACACTGAAGCTTTCTTT. It is translated as CASSFSGRYDTEAFF.

V usage is TRBV5-4 and J usage is TRBJ2-7, with 7 positions matching TRBD1. The germline gives CDR1 SGHNT, CDR2 YYREEE (reference sequence). There are 15 residues in the CDR3. The J segment lost 0 bases and the V segment lost 4 bases, leaving 7 bases of the junction unmatched. The chain's CDR3 is CASSPDRTISYEQYF. CDR3 bases: TGTGCCAGCAGCCCGGACAGGACCATCTCCTACGAGCAGTACTTC.

The rearrangement joins TRBV6-6 to TRBJ2-7; D perhaps matches TRBD2 (5 bases). This CDR3 is built from 12 residues. Trimming left V 5 bases short and J 4 bases short, with 9 bases between. In germline, CDR1 is MNHNY, CDR2 SVGAGI (reference sequence). As DNA, the CDR3 is TGTGCCAGCAGTGCCAGCGGTTACGAGCAGTACGTC. Encoded protein: CASSASGYEQYV.

The rearrangement links TRBV4-3 to TRBJ2-3; 8 bases line up with TRBD2. J was trimmed by 1 base and V by 1 base; bases with no gene match: 4. Germline V gene data show CDR1 as LGHNA and CDR2 as YSLEER. This CDR3 has 16 residues. CDR3 sequence (DNA): TGCGCCAGCAGCCAAGGTCCGGGAGGGGGCACAGATACGCAGTATTTT. Translation gives CASSQGPGGGTDTQYF.

This rearrangement joins TRBV9 to TRBJ1-2; 7 positions match TRBD1. J gave up 11 bases and V 0 bases, and 13 bases lay outside the gene matches. Germline values: CDR1 SGDLS, CDR2 YYNGEE. The CDR3 is 15 amino acids. The CDR3 is CASSVAGQRPPGYTF. The CDR3 region has the DNA TGTGCCAGCAGCGTAGCGGGACAGAGACCACCGGGGTACACCTTC.

V usage is TRBV6-1 and J usage is TRBJ2-3, with D unresolved. The CDR3 extends over 16 amino acids. The germline V and J ends were trimmed by 2 bases and 4 bases, with 16 bases remaining between them. CDR1 is MNHNS, CDR2 SASEGT, per germline. The CDR3, as DNA: TGTGCCAGCAGTGAATGGCGGCAATTCCATGCAGATACGCAGTATTTT. It encodes CASSEWRQFHADTQYF.

In its sample, this clone was seen once. CDR3 coding DNA: TGTGCCAGTAGTATAGATTACAGCCTGTTTTTT. Translation: CASSIDYSLFF. The rearrangement links TRBV19 to TRBJ1-4; D gene ambiguous. CDR3 length: 11 residues. Per the germline V gene, CDR1 is LNHDA and CDR2 is SQIVND (reference sequence). Trimming left V 0 bases short and J 14 bases short, with 7 bases between.

Only a few counts were recorded for this clone. The chain joins TRBV4-3 to TRBJ2-7, with D perhaps matching TRBD1 (6 bases). The CDR3 runs 14 residues. Germline loops: CDR1 LGHNA, CDR2 YSLEER. The ends were cut back, 5 bases at V and 0 bases at J, with 11 bases in the middle. CDR3 residues: CASSIETGSYEQYF. CDR3 DNA sequence: TGCGCCAGCAGCATAGAGACAGGCTCCTACGAGCAGTACTTC.

This sequence joins TRBV6-6 and TRBJ2-5, with D hard to call. CDR3 length equals 12 residues. The germline V and J ends were trimmed by 4 bases and 3 bases, with 6 bases remaining between them. Germline V gene data show CDR1 as MNHNY and CDR2 as SVGAGI (reference sequence). CDR3 nucleotide sequence: TGTGCCAGCAGTTCTAGGAAAGAGACCCAGTACTTC. The encoded protein is CASSSRKETQYF.

The chain couples TRBV12-3 or TRBV12-4 to TRBJ1-5; D uncertain. CDR3 size: 13 residues. V lost 6 bases, J lost 9 bases, and 15 bases lay in between. CDR3 amino acids: CASSLGEDRPQHF. The CDR3, as DNA: TGTGCCAGCAGCCTCGGTGAGGATAGGCCCCAGCATTTT.

V gene TRBV6-6 combines with J gene TRBJ2-5, with D tentatively TRBD1 (6 bases). The CDR3 sequence is 14 residues long. Trimming cost V 3 bases and J 4 bases, with 12 bases left between them. Per germline, CDR1 MNHNY and CDR2 SVGAGI (reference sequence). This chain's CDR3 is CASSYLTGSETQYF. CDR3 DNA sequence: TGTGCCAGCAGTTATCTCACAGGGTCAGAGACCCAGTACTTC.

This chain uses TRBV3-1 (or the pseudogene TRBV3-2) with TRBJ1-3; 7 positions match TRBD1. Germline CDR1 and CDR2: LGHDT and YNNKEL (reference sequence). This CDR3 comprises 19 residues. The V segment lost 3 bases and the J segment 0 bases; nucleotides outside the gene matches: 14. DNA for the CDR3: TGTGCCAGCAGCCACGGAACCGGCCTAGGGGGCCGCTCTGGAAACACCATATATTTT. It codes for CASSHGTGLGGRSGNTIYF.

This rearrangement joins TRBV5-1 to TRBJ2-1; maybe TRBD1 (6 bases). The CDR3 covers 14 residues. Germline assignment: CDR1 SGHRS and CDR2 YFSETQ. The V gene lost 2 bases and the J gene lost 9 bases, with 15 bases spanning the gap. The CDR3 loop reads CASSFQEGGSEQFF. The CDR3 coding sequence is TGCGCCAGCAGCTTTCAGGAAGGGGGTAGTGAGCAGTTCTTC.

The rearrangement links TRBV30 to TRBJ1-2, with D perhaps TRBD1 (6 bases). CDR1 is GTSNPN, CDR2 SVGIG, per germline (reference sequence). V lost 0 bases to trimming and J lost 4 bases, with 12 bases between them. The CDR3 has 14 amino acids. The CDR3 bases are TGTGCCTGGAGTGTAGGGGGGGCCTCCTATGGCTACACCTTC. The encoded protein is CAWSVGGASYGYTF.

The V gene is TRBV7-2, the J gene TRBJ2-5; D may be TRBD2 (7 bases). CDR3 length: 19 residues. The V gene's germline CDR1 is SGHTA and CDR2 FQGNSA. Trimming took off 1 base at V and 1 base at J, with 22 bases between the two ends. The CDR3 sequence is CASSLDRASGARSQETQYF. The CDR3 region has the DNA TGTGCCAGCAGCTTAGACAGGGCTAGCGGCGCCCGCTCCCAAGAGACCCAGTACTTC.

This clone was picked up one time. The genes are TRBV24-1 and TRBJ2-2; 8 bases are a match to TRBD1. The germline V gene encodes CDR1 KGHDR and CDR2 SFDVKD. Trimming at V came to 3 bases and at J to 1 base, leaving 6 bases not matched to a gene. The CDR3 runs 17 residues. The CDR3 region has the DNA TGTGCCACCAGTGATATATGGACAGGGCAGAACACCGGGGAGCTGTTTTTT. This encodes CATSDIWTGQNTGELFF.

The rearrangement uses TRBV7-2 and TRBJ1-2; D might be TRBD1 (6 bases). Germline V CDR1 and CDR2: SGHTA, FQGNSA. The germline V and J ends were trimmed by 0 bases and 4 bases, with 18 bases remaining between them. The CDR3 runs 17 residues. The CDR3 bases are TGTGCCAGCAGCTTAGCGCTCGGGCAGGGGATGTTCTATGGCTACACCTTC. It yields the protein CASSLALGQGMFYGYTF. Full variable domain (rest looked up from reference TRBV7-2 and TRBJ1-2): GAGVSQSPSNKVTEKGKDVELRCDPISGHTALYWYRQSLGQGLEFLIYFQGNSAPDKSGLPSDRFSAERTGGSVSTLTIQRTQQEDSAVYLCASSLALGQGMFYGYTFGSGTRLTVV.

This clone was found once. The genes are TRBV4-3 and TRBJ2-7; 8 positions agree with TRBD2. The germline gives CDR1 LGHNA, CDR2 YSLEER. Trimming removed 1 base from V and 1 base from J; junction bases left unmatched: 6. CDR3 length equals 16 residues. The CDR3 region is CASSQGRGGVSYEQYF. CDR3 in DNA: TGCGCCAGCAGCCAAGGACGGGGGGGCGTATCCTACGAGCAGTACTTC.

This rearrangement joins TRBV2 to TRBJ2-1; possible D gene TRBD2, 6 bases. Germline V lookup: CDR1 SNHLY, CDR2 FYNNEI. The CDR3 spans 14 residues. Trimming removed 3 bases at V and 5 bases at J, with 11 bases between. CDR3 DNA: TGTGCCAGCAGTGATCTAGCGAAGAACAATGAGCAGTTCTTC. Translation: CASSDLAKNNEQFF.

The CDR3 DNA reads as TGTGCCAGCAGCCAGACAGTGAACACTGAAGCTTTCTTT. Encoded protein: CASSQTVNTEAFF. The J gene is TRBJ1-1, the V gene TRBV6-4; a weak D match, TRBD1 (5 bases). V dropped 6 bases and J dropped 0 bases, with 8 bases sitting between them. There are 13 residues in the CDR3. The germline V gene encodes CDR1 MRHNA and CDR2 SNTAGT.

V gene TRBV30 combines with J gene TRBJ1-1; 8 bases are shared with TRBD1. CDR3 length: 13 amino acids. Germline CDR1 GTSNPN, CDR2 SVGIG (reference sequence). J lost 4 bases, V lost 5 bases, and 6 bases had no gene match. CDR3 nucleotides: TGTGCCTGGGGGGGAACAGGGGGCACTGAAGCTTTCTTT. Its translation is CAWGGTGGTEAFF.

The chain carries TRBV7-2 and TRBJ1-2; 7 bases are a match to TRBD1. The CDR3 runs to 15 residues. Per the germline V gene, CDR1 is SGHTA and CDR2 is FQGNSA. V shed 0 bases, J shed 5 bases, and the junction held 6 bases outside the gene matches. For the CDR3, the DNA is TGTGCCAGCAGCTTAGCTCGGGGGACAGAATATGGCTACACCTTC. Residues: CASSLARGTEYGYTF.

The chain employs TRBV9 and TRBJ2-2, with 8 bases aligning to TRBD1. Germline lookup yields CDR1 SGDLS and CDR2 YYNGEE. The CDR3 consists of 17 residues. Trimming cost V 4 bases and J 6 bases; bases outside gene matches: 14. The CDR3 is CASSFRGGTGGPGELFF. The CDR3, as DNA: TGTGCCAGCAGCTTCCGAGGCGGGACAGGAGGACCCGGGGAGCTGTTTTTT.

CDR3 in amino acids: CASSPTIDYQETQYF. The CDR3 DNA sequence: TGTGCCAGCAGCCCAACGATAGACTACCAAGAGACCCAGTACTTC. V gene TRBV4-2 combines with J gene TRBJ2-5, with unresolved D. The CDR3 sequence is 15 residues long. The germline V gene has CDR1 LGHNA and CDR2 YNFKEQ. Trimming took 4 bases from V and 0 from J, leaving 12 bases between them.

J is TRBJ1-5 and V is TRBV12-3 or TRBV12-4; no definite D call. The CDR3 extends over 13 amino acids. V gave up 3 bases and J gave up 1 base, with 4 bases separating them. CDR3 residues: CASSFISNQPQHF. CDR3 bases: TGTGCCAGCAGTTTTATCAGCAATCAGCCCCAGCATTTT.

The chain has TRBV18 and TRBJ1-4; the D gene is possibly TRBD1 (5 bases). Germline-derived CDR1 and CDR2 are KGHSH and LQKENI. This CDR3 contains 15 residues. V lost 0 bases to trimming and J lost 8 bases, with 13 bases between them. The chain's CDR3 is CASSPPAQGGEKLFF. CDR3 nucleotide sequence: TGTGCCAGCTCACCACCCGCCCAGGGTGGGGAAAAACTGTTTTTT.

The chain links TRBV27 to TRBJ2-3; 9 bases map to TRBD1. Unmatched junction bases numbered 10, after V lost 1 base and J lost 5 bases. In germline, CDR1 is MNHEY, CDR2 SMNVEV (reference sequence). The CDR3 length is 17 residues. The CDR3 loop is CASSLLYGTGYGDTQYF. CDR3 in DNA: TGTGCCAGCAGTTTATTGTACGGGACAGGGTACGGAGATACGCAGTATTTT.

V is TRBV28 and J is TRBJ1-1, with 9 nucleotides matching TRBD1. Germline-derived CDR1 and CDR2 are MDHEN and SYDVKM. V was pared by 2 bases and J by 6 bases, with 10 bases of the junction left unmatched. The CDR3 is 16 residues long. CDR3 loop: CASSLPIGTGSPEAFF. The CDR3 nucleotides read TGTGCCAGCAGTTTACCTATAGGGACAGGGAGCCCTGAAGCTTTCTTT.

The chain carries TRBV29-1 and TRBJ1-5; TRBD1 might be the D (5 bases). Trimming removed 4 bases at V and 3 bases at J, with 10 bases between. The CDR3 is 13 residues long. Germline V gives CDR1 SQVTM, CDR2 ANQGSEA. This CDR3 is CSVGGDFNQPQHF. The CDR3 region has the DNA TGCAGCGTTGGCGGGGACTTCAATCAGCCCCAGCATTTT.

This clone has just a few counts. The gene calls are TRBV28 and TRBJ1-4; a weak D match, TRBD1 (5 bases). The CDR3 contains 14 residues. Trimming removed 3 bases at V and 8 bases at J, with 13 bases between. Germline CDR1 is MDHEN and CDR2 is SYDVKM. The CDR3 coding sequence is TGTGCCAGCAGTTTGGTCGGGGGTAGCGAAAAACTGTTTTTT. This gives the protein CASSLVGGSEKLFF. Full variable domain (missing parts from reference TRBV28 and TRBJ1-4): DVKVTQSSRYLVKRTGEKVFLECVQDMDHENMFWYRQDPGLGLRLIYFSYDVKMKEKGDIPEGYSVSREKKERFSLILESASTNQTSMYLCASSLVGGSEKLFFGSGTQLSVL.

This chain joins TRBV15 and TRBJ2-3; tentative D call: TRBD2 (5 bases). The CDR3 is 16 residues long. V dropped 5 bases and J dropped 0 bases, with 15 bases sitting between them. In germline, CDR1 is LNHNV, CDR2 YYDKDF (reference sequence). In nucleotides, the CDR3 is TGTGCCACCAGCCACCCCGGAGCGGACAGCACAGATACGCAGTATTTT. Its protein is CATSHPGADSTDTQYF.

This clone appeared a single time. This chain links TRBV29-1 with TRBJ1-3; possibly TRBD1 for D (6 bases). This CDR3 contains 13 residues. The V gene lost 7 bases and the J gene lost 8 bases, with 18 bases spanning the gap. Germline CDR1 SQVTM, CDR2 ANQGSEA. CDR3 sequence (DNA): TGCAGCGCCTCACACAGGGCGGCGGACACCATATATTTT. Its translation is CSASHRAADTIYF.